The entry below gives a single T cell receptor (beta chain) sequence along with its context. Its antigen is still unknown. The record originates from a study of cytomegalovirus exposure and HLA in healthy donors. Study as a whole: Approximately 80 million unique TCRs, all from HLA-typed donors, were included in an early release of the data.

Donors counted as nominally healthy when sampled, yet unrecorded immune exposures were likely. CDR1 is LGHNA, CDR2 YNFKEQ, per germline. The CDR3 consists of 16 residues. The V gene lost 0 bases and the J gene lost 1 base, with 12 bases spanning the gap. Study-level findings and limits: The study put some 150 TCR beta chains on its list as cytomegalovirus-associated.

PCR amplification relied on 60 Vbeta primers (plus 13 Jbeta primers). Authors' data handling: Approximately 11 million of the 60 million to 90 million unique TCR beta chains counted in a later analysis were shared. Sequencing used immunoSEQ multiplex PCR; TCRdb keeps in-frame clones, though not all of them. V, J and clone size were drawn from that table, and D and trimming were deduced from the DNA. The data hold about 130,000 clones, with around three quarters observed a single time. The sample was PBMCs. This chain joins TRBV4-2 and TRBJ1-1; D gene unclear. This sequence originates from a woman in her 40s in good health and CMV-seropositive. CDR3 loop: CASSQEARRGNTEAFF. As DNA, the CDR3 is TGTGCCAGCAGCCAAGAAGCCCGCCGAGGGAACACTGAAGCTTTCTTT.